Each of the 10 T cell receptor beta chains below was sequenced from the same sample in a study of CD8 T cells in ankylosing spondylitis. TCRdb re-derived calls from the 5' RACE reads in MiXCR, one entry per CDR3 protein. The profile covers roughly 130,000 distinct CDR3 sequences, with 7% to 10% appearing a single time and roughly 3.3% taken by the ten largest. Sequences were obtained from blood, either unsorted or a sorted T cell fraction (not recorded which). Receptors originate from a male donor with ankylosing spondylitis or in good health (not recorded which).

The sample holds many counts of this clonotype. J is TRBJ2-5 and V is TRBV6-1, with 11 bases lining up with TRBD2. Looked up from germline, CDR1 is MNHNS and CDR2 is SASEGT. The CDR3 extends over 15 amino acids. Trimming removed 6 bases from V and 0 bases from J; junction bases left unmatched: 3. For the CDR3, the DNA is TGTGCCAGCAGCCTGGGACTAGCGGACCAAGAGACCCAGTACTTC. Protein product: CASSLGLADQETQYF.

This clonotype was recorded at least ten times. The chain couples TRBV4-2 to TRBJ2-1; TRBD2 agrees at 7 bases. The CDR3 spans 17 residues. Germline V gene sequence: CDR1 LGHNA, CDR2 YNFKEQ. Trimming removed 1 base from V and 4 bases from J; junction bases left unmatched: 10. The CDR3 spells CASSQVVGLAVYNEQFF. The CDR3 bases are TGTGCCAGCAGCCAAGTTGTCGGGCTAGCGGTTTACAATGAGCAGTTCTTC.

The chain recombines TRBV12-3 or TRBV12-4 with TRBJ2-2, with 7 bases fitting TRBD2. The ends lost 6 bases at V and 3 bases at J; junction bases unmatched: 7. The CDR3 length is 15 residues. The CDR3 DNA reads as TGTGCCAGCAGCCGGACTAGAGGAGACACCGGGGAGCTGTTTTTT. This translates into CASSRTRGDTGELFF.

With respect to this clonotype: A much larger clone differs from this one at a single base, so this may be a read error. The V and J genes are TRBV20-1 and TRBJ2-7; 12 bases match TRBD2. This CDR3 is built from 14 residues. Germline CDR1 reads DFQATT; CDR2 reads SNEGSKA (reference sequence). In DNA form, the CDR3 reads TGCAGAGTTCAACCGGGACTAGCGGGTTACGAGCAGTACTTC. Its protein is CRVQPGLAGYEQYF.

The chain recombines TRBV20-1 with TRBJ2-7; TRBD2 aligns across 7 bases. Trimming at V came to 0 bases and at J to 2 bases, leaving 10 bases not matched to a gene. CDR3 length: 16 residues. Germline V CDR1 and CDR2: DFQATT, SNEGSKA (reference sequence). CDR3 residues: CSARDPGGGHAYEQYF. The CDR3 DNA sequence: TGCAGTGCTAGAGATCCTGGGGGAGGGCATGCCTACGAGCAGTACTTC.

The CDR3 protein is CSADRSTYEQYF. The DNA for the CDR3 is TGCAGTGCCGACAGATCTACCTACGAGCAGTACTTC. The rearrangement joins TRBV20-1 to TRBJ2-7; perhaps TRBD1 as D (5 bases). The CDR3 extends over 12 amino acids. Germline V gene data show CDR1 as DFQATT and CDR2 as SNEGSKA (reference sequence). Deletions cut 6 bases from V and 2 bases from J, with 11 bases between.

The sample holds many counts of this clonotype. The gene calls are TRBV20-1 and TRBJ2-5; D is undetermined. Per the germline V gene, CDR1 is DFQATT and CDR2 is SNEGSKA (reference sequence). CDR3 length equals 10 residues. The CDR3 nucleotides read TGCACTTCTCCCGGTATTACCCAGTACTTC. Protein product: CTSPGITQYF.

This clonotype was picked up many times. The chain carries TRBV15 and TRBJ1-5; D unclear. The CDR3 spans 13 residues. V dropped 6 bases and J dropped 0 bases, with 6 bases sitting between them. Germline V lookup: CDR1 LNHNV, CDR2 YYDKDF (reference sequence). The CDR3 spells CATRGYSNQPQHF. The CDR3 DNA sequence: TGTGCCACCAGAGGCTATAGCAATCAGCCCCAGCATTTT.

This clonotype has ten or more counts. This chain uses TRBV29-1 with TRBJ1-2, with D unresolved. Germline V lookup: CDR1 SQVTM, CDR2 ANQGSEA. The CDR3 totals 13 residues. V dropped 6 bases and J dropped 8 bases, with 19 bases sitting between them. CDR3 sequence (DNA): TGCAGCGTCTATACGGGCCACGACCGGGGCTACACCTTC. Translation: CSVYTGHDRGYTF.

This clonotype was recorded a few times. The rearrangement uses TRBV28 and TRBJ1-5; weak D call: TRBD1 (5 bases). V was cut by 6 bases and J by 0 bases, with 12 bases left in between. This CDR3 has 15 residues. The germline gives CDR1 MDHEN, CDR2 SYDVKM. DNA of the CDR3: TGTGCCAGCAGCAAACCGACAGCTAGCAATCAGCCCCAGCATTTT. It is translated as CASSKPTASNQPQHF. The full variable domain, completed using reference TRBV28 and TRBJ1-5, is DVKVTQSSRYLVKRTGEKVFLECVQDMDHENMFWYRQDPGLGLRLIYFSYDVKMKEKGDIPEGYSVSREKKERFSLILESASTNQTSMYLCASSKPTASNQPQHFGDGTRLSIL.